This T cell receptor (beta chain) was documented in a study of cytomegalovirus exposure and HLA in healthy donors. Findings of the study overall: V- and J-gene trimming of TCR beta was linked (in a later analysis) to a missense DCLRE1C variant. Researchers catalogued some 160 TCR beta chains as cytomegalovirus-associated. Researchers reported in a later analysis that common viral pathogens appeared linked to several top clusters.

For this clone: The antigen is undetermined.

Vbeta (60) and Jbeta (13) primers were used in the PCR. In the original workflow: In a later analysis, around 10 million of 75 million to 85 million unique beta chains occurred in at least two donors. Assay: immunoSEQ multiplex PCR; the TCRdb copy retains only in-frame clones and omits some. V and J calls and clone size are as listed in that table; D and trimming were resolved from the DNA. The sample carries around 170,000 clones, 65% to 80% recorded once. The sample consisted of PBMCs. This receptor was taken from a woman in her thirties or forties in good health and CMV-seropositive.

CDR3 region: CASSRGTGFLDGELFF. DNA for the CDR3: TGTGCCAGCAGCAGAGGGACAGGGTTCTTGGACGGGGAGCTGTTTTTT. The V gene is TRBV9, the J gene TRBJ2-2; TRBD1 agrees at 9 bases. J lost 7 bases, V lost 4 bases, and 11 bases had no gene match. The CDR3 is made up of 16 amino acids. Germline V gives CDR1 SGDLS, CDR2 YYNGEE.